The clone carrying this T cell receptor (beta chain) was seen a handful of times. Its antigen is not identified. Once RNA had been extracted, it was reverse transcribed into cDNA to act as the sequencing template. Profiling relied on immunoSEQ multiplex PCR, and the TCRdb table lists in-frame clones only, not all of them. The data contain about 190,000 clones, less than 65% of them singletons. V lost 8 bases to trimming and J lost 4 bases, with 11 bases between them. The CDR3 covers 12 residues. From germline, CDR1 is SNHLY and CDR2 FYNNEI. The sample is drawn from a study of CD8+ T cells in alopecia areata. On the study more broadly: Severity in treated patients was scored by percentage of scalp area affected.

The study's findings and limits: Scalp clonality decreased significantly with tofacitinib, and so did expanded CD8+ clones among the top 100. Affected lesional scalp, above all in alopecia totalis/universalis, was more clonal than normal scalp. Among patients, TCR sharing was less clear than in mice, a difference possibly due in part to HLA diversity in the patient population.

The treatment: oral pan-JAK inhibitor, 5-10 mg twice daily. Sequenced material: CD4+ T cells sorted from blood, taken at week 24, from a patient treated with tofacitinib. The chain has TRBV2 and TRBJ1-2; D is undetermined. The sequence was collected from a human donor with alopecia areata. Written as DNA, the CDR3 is TGTGCCAGCGGTCCAGTCACCTATGGCTACACCTTC. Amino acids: CASGPVTYGYTF.